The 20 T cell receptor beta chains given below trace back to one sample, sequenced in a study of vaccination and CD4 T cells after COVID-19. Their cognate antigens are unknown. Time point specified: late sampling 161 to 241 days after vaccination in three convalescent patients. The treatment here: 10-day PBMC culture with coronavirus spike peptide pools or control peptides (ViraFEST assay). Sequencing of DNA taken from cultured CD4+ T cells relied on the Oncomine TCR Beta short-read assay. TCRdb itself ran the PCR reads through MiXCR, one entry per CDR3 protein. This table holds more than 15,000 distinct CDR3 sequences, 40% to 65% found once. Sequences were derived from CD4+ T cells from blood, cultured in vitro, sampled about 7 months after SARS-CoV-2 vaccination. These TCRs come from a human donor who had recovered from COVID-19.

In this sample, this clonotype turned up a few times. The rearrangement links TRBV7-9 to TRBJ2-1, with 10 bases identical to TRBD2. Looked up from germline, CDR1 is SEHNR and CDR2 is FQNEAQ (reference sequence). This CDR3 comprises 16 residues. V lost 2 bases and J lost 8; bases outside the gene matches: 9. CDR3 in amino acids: CASSLLGTSGIDEQFF. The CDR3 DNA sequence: TGTGCCAGCAGCTTACTTGGAACTAGCGGGATCGATGAGCAGTTCTTC.

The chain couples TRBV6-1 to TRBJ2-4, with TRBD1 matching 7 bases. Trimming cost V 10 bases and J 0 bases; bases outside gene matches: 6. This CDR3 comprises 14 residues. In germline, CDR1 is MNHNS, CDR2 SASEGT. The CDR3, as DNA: TGTGCCACTAAACAGGGGATAGCCAAAAACATTCAGTACTTC. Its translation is CATKQGIAKNIQYF.

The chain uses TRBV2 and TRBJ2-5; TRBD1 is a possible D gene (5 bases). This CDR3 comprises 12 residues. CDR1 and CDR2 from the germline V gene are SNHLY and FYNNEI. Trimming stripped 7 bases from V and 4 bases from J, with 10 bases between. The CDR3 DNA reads TGTGCCAGCATAGGACAAGGAGAGACCCAGTACTTC. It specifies CASIGQGETQYF.

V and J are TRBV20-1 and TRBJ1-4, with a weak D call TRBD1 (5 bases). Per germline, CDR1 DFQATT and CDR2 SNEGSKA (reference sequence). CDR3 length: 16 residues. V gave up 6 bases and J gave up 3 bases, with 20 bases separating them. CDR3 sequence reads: CSAPPPGHGANEKLFF. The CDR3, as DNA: TGCAGTGCCCCCCCGCCAGGGCACGGGGCTAATGAAAAACTGTTTTTT.

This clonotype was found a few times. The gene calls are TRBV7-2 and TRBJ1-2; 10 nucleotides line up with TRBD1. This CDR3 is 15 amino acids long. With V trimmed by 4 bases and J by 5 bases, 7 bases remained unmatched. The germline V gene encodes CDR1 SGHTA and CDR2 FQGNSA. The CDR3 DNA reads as TGTGCCAGCAGCTCACGACAGGGGGCGGGGTATGGCTACACCTTC. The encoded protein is CASSSRQGAGYGYTF.

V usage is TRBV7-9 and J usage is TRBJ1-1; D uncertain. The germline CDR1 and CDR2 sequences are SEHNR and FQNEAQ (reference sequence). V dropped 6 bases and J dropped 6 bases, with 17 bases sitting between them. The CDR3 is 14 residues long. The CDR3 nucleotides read TGTGCCAGCAGTTCACGAGCGGACGGCCCTGAAGCTTTCTTT. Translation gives CASSSRADGPEAFF.

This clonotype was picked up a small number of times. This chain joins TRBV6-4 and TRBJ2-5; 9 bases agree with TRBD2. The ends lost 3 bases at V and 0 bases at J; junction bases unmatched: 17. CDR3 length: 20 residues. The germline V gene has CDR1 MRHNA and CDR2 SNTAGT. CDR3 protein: CASSDSGGRTLIRYQETQYF. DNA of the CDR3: TGTGCCAGCAGTGATAGCGGGGGAAGGACTTTGATTAGGTACCAAGAGACCCAGTACTTC.

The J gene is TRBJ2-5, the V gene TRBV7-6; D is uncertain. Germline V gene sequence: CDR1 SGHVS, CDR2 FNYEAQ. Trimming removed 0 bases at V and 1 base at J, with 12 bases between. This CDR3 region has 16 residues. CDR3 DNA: TGTGCCAGCAGCTTAGCGCCCACAGCCCTCCAAGAGACCCAGTACTTC. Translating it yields CASSLAPTALQETQYF.

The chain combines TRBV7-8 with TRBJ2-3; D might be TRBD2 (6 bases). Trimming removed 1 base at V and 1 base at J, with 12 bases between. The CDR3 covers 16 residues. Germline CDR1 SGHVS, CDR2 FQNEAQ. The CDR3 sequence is CASSLGVGSGTDTQYF. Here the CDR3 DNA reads TGTGCCAGCAGCTTAGGAGTCGGGAGCGGCACAGATACGCAGTATTTT. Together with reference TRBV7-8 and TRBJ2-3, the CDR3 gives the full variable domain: GAGVSQSPRYKVAKRGQDVALRCDPISGHVSLFWYQQALGQGPEFLTYFQNEAQLDKSGLPSDRFFAERPEGSVSTLKIQRTQQEDSAVYLCASSLGVGSGTDTQYFGPGTRLTVL.

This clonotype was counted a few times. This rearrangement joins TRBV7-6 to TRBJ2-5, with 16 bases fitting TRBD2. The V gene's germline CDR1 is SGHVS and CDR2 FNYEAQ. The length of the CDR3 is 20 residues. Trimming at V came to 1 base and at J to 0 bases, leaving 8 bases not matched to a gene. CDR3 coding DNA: TGTGCCAGCAGCTTAGGCCAGGGACTAGCGGGGGGGCTAAACCAAGAGACCCAGTACTTC. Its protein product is CASSLGQGLAGGLNQETQYF.

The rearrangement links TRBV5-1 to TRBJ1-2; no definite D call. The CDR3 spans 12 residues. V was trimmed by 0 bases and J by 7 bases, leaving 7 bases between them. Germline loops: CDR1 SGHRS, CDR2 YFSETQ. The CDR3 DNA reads TGCGCCAGCAGCTTGGACGCTAGTGGCTACACCTTC. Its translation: CASSLDASGYTF.

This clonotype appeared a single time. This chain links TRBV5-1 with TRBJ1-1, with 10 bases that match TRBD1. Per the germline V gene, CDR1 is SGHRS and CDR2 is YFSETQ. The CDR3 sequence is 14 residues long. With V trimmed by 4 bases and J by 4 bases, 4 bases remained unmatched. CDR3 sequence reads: CASSRDRGPTEAFF. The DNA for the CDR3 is TGCGCCAGCAGCAGAGACAGGGGGCCCACTGAAGCTTTCTTT.

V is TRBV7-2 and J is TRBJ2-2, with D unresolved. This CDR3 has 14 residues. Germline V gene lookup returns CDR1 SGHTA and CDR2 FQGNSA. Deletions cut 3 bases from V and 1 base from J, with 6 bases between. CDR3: CASSLSWNTGELFF. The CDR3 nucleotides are TGTGCCAGCAGCTTGAGTTGGAACACCGGGGAGCTGTTTTTT.

This chain's CDR3 is CASSRDRDSYEQYF. The CDR3 DNA follows: TGTGCCAGTAGTAGGGACCGGGACAGCTACGAGCAGTACTTC. This chain links TRBV19 with TRBJ2-7; TRBD1 matches at 7 bases. The germline CDR1 and CDR2 sequences are LNHDA and SQIVND (reference sequence). CDR3 length: 14 amino acids. Unmatched junction bases numbered 6, after V lost 4 bases and J lost 3 bases.

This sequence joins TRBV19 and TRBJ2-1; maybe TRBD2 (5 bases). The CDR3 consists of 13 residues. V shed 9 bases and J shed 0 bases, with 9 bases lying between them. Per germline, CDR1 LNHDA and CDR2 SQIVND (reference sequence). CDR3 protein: CASGESSYNEQFF. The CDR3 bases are TGTGCCAGCGGGGAAAGCTCCTACAATGAGCAGTTCTTC.

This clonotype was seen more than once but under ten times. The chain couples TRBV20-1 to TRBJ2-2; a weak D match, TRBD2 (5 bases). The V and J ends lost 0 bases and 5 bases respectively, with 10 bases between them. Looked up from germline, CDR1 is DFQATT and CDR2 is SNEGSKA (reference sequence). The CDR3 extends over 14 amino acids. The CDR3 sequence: CSARDPGRTGELFF. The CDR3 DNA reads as TGCAGTGCTAGAGATCCGGGGAGAACCGGGGAGCTGTTTTTT.

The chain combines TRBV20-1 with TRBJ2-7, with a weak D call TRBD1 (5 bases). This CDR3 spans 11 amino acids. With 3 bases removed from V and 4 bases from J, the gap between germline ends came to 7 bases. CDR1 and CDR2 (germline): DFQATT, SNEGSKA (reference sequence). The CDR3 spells CSASAGYEQYF. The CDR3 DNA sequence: TGCAGTGCTAGCGCAGGGTACGAGCAGTACTTC.

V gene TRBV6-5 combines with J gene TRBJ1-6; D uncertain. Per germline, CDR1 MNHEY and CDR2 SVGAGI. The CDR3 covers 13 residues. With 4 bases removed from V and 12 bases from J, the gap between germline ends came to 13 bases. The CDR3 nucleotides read TGTGCCAGCAGTTCGGGAATCGGATTACCCCTCCACTTT. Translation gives CASSSGIGLPLHF.

The CDR3 nucleotides read TGTGCCAGCAGTGAGAACCCACAGGGGAGACGAGCCTATAATTCACCCCTCCACTTT. Its translation is CASSENPQGRRAYNSPLHF. V and J are TRBV6-1 and TRBJ1-6; 7 positions agree with TRBD1. This CDR3 is built from 19 residues. The V gene's germline CDR1 is MNHNS and CDR2 SASEGT. V was pared by 3 bases and J by 2 bases, with 13 bases of the junction left unmatched.

As DNA, the CDR3 is TGTGCCAGCAACACTTGGAATCAGCCCCAGCATTTT. Its protein product is CASNTWNQPQHF. The chain is built from TRBV28 and TRBJ1-5, with unresolved D. The CDR3 has 12 amino acids. Between the trimmed V and J ends, which lost 7 bases and 4 bases, there was a span of 8 bases. Germline assignment: CDR1 MDHEN and CDR2 SYDVKM.